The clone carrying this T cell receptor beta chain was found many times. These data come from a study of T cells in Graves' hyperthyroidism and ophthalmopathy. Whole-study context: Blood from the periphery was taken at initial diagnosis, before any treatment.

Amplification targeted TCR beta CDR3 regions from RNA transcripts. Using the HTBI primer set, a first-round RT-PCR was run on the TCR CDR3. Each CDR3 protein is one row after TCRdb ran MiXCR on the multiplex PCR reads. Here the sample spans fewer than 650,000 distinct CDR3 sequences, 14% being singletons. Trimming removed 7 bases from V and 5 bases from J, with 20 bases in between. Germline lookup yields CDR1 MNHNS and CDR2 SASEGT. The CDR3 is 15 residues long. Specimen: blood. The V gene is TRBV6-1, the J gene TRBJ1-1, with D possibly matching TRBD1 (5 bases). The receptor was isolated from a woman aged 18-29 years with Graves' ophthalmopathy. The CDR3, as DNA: TGTGCCAGCAACCCTAGCTTTGGGGCGCGGACTGAAGCTTTCTTT. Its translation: CASNPSFGARTEAFF.